This entry concerns a single T cell receptor (beta chain). Its target is not known. TCRdb ran MiXCR on the 5' RACE reads and lists one entry per CDR3 protein. The table has roughly 320,000 distinct CDR3 sequences, around 27% seen once. These data are taken from a study of T-cell memory formation after mild COVID-19. Study-level information: The TCR clusters were mostly specific to one donor. Findings and caveats of the study: CD4+ contracting clones were mainly CM and EM; CD8+ ones, EMRA. There were some responding clones in pre-infection memory, which suggested that cross-reactive memory had joined. Balance between CD4 and CD8 was seen in clones contracting day 15 to 85, and a CD4+ lean was seen in later expanders.

This CDR3 has 15 residues. The germline V gene has CDR1 SNHLY and CDR2 FYNNEI. Trimming removed 4 bases at V and 0 bases at J, with 10 bases between. This clonotype originated in an adult woman who had mild COVID-19 (a few samples of this study predate the infection). Cell type and time point are not known. Sample: PBMCs or a T cell subset sorted from them (not recorded which). This sequence joins TRBV2 and TRBJ2-1; D is unresolved. The CDR3 nucleotides are TGTGCCAGCAGTGCCGAAGGTCCCTCCTACAATGAGCAGTTCTTC. Its protein product is CASSAEGPSYNEQFF. Supplemented by reference TRBV2 and TRBJ2-1, the full variable domain reads EPEVTQTPSHQVTQMGQEVILRCVPISNHLYFYWYRQILGQKVEFLVSFYNNEISEKSEIFDDQFSVERPDGSNFTLKIRSTKLEDSAMYFCASSAEGPSYNEQFFGPGTRLTVL.